These T cell receptor beta chains were read from a single sample in a study of vaccination effects on CD4 cells after COVID-19. Profiled with immunoSEQ multiplex PCR; TCRdb holds only in-frame clones, not every one. The top ten clones hold 12% of a sample with tens of thousands of clones, about two thirds of them seen once. These receptors lack a known antigen. The sample in question was CD4+ T cells from PBMCs cultured with HCoV-OC43 spike peptides, obtained before COVID-19 vaccination. All receptors derive from a human donor who received a COVID-19 vaccine. Each CDR3 is given with its conserved first and last residue. A D gene is named only where the DNA matches it firmly. Size tells how often a clone was seen (once, few, many) or the class of an expanded clone, and some rows leave it out.

>TRBD2|once|TRBV5-1|TRBJ2-1
CASEPSGVSNEQFF
TGCGCCAGCGAACCCAGCGGGGTGAGCAATGAGCAGTTCTTC
>NA|NA|TRBV19|TRBJ1-6
CASSIHQGVSSYNSPLHF
TGTGCCAGTAGTATTCATCAAGGGGTCAGCTCCTATAATTCACCCCTCCACTTT
>NA|NA|TRBV3-1/TRBV3-2|TRBJ2-3
CASSQDADTQYF
TGTGCCAGCAGCCAAGATGCGGATACGCAGTATTTT
>NA|NA|TRBV7-8|TRBJ2-7
CASSLSYTLGLGPVAYEQYF
TGTGCCAGCAGCTTATCCTATACCCTCGGGTTGGGCCCAGTCGCTTACGAGCAGTACTTC
>TRBD2|NA|TRBV11-2|TRBJ2-1
CASSLHSLAGEQFF
TGTGCCAGCAGCTTACACTCTTTAGCGGGGGAGCAGTTCTTC
>TRBD1|NA|TRBV12-5|TRBJ2-3
CASGPGQVYTDTQYF
TGTGCTAGTGGGCCGGGACAGGTCTACACAGATACGCAGTATTTT
>TRBD1|NA|TRBV29-1|TRBJ1-4
CSAQQGASEKLFF
TGCAGCGCCCAACAGGGGGCGAGTGAAAAACTGTTTTTT
>TRBD2|NA|TRBV11-2|TRBJ2-7
CASSLDRGGSYEQYF
TGTGCCAGCAGCTTAGACCGGGGGGGGTCCTACGAGCAGTACTTC
>NA|NA|TRBV12-3/TRBV12-4|TRBJ2-7
CASTTRAAYEQYF
TGTGCCAGCACCACAAGGGCAGCCTACGAGCAGTACTTC
>NA|NA|TRBV7-6|TRBJ2-1
CASSLVSEGGSSYNEQFF
TGTGCCAGCAGCTTAGTATCGGAGGGAGGAAGCTCCTACAATGAGCAGTTCTTC
>TRBD1|few|TRBV5-1|TRBJ1-1
CASRPGQGRGYMNTEAFF
TGCGCCAGCAGGCCAGGACAGGGCAGGGGCTATATGAACACTGAAGCTTTCTTT
>NA|NA|TRBV19|TRBJ1-6
CASSGSATYNSPLHF
TGTGCCAGTAGCGGAAGCGCAACCTATAATTCACCCCTCCACTTT
>NA|once|TRBV5-8|TRBJ2-2
CASSLLAGELFF
TGTGCCAGCAGCTTGCTGGCGGGGGAGCTGTTTTTT
>TRBD1|few|TRBV6-5|TRBJ1-2
CASRNTGGYGYTF
TGTGCCAGCAGAAATACAGGGGGCTATGGCTACACCTTC
>NA|NA|TRBV14|TRBJ1-2
CASSQVRVRGYTF
TGTGCCAGCAGCCAAGTCAGGGTTCGTGGCTACACCTTC
>NA|NA|TRBV5-1|TRBJ1-1
CASSLGQLITEAFF
TGCGCCAGCAGCTTGGGGCAACTAATCACTGAAGCTTTCTTT
>NA|once|TRBV3-1/TRBV3-2|TRBJ2-6
CAGSFSGANVLTF
TGTGCCGGCAGTTTCTCTGGGGCCAACGTCCTGACTTTC
>NA|medium-sized|TRBV5-1|TRBJ2-5
CASSTRDTGETQYF
TGCGCCAGCAGCACACGGGACACAGGAGAGACCCAGTACTTC
>NA|NA|TRBV5-1|TRBJ2-3
CASSFGGATSTDTQYF
TGCGCCAGCAGTTTCGGAGGCGCTACGAGCACAGATACGCAGTATTTT
>NA|NA|TRBV18|TRBJ2-7
CASSPPGVYEQYF
TGTGCCAGCTCACCACCAGGGGTCTACGAGCAGTACTTC
>TRBD2|medium-sized|TRBV11-3|TRBJ2-2
CASSLEQSGTRSTGELFF
TGTGCCAGCAGCTTAGAGCAGTCCGGGACTAGATCTACCGGGGAGCTGTTTTTT
>TRBD2|few|TRBV6-4|TRBJ2-1
CASSDSSGSYNEQFF
TGTGCCAGCAGTGACTCTAGCGGGAGTTACAATGAGCAGTTCTTC
>TRBD1|NA|TRBV19|TRBJ1-2
CASTPDRINYGYTF
TGTGCCAGTACTCCGGACAGGATTAACTATGGCTACACCTTC
>TRBD2|NA|TRBV18|TRBJ2-2
CASSPGLVNTGELFF
TGTGCCAGCTCACCGGGACTAGTTAACACCGGGGAGCTGTTTTTT
>NA|few|TRBV6-6|TRBJ2-7
CASSYTDHYEQYF
TGTGCCAGCAGTTACACTGACCACTACGAGCAGTACTTC
>TRBD1|few|TRBV2|TRBJ1-2
CASSELQGIGGYTF
TGTGCCAGCAGTGAACTACAGGGGATCGGTGGCTACACCTTC
>NA|NA|TRBV19|TRBJ2-4
CASSSLQSKNIQYF
TGTGCCAGTAGTTCCCTGCAGAGCAAAAACATTCAGTACTTC
>NA|NA|TRBV3-1/TRBV3-2|TRBJ2-5
CASSLVQETQYF
TGTGCCAGCAGCCTAGTGCAAGAGACCCAGTACTTC
>TRBD1|NA|TRBV5-1|TRBJ2-5
CASSATGGGQETQYF
TGCGCCAGCAGCGCCACAGGGGGCGGTCAGGAGACCCAGTACTTC
>NA|NA|TRBV5-1|TRBJ2-5
CASSFRANQETQYF
TGCGCCAGCAGCTTCAGGGCTAATCAAGAGACCCAGTACTTC
>NA|NA|TRBV5-1|TRBJ1-2
CASSPRENYGYTF
TGCGCCAGCAGCCCCCGGGAGAACTATGGCTACACCTTC
>NA|NA|TRBV5-1|TRBJ2-7
CASSLSGRYYEQYF
TGCGCCAGCAGCTTGAGCGGCCGTTACTACGAGCAGTACTTC
>TRBD2|few|TRBV5-1|TRBJ2-7
CASSTSGGPYEQYF
TGCGCCAGCAGCACTAGCGGGGGGCCCTACGAGCAGTACTTC
>NA|NA|TRBV19|TRBJ2-5
CASSINWAGKETQYF
TGTGCCAGTAGTATCAATTGGGCGGGGAAAGAGACCCAGTACTTC
>NA|NA|TRBV14|TRBJ2-3
CASSAQGGGSTDTQYF
TGTGCCAGCAGCGCCCAGGGGGGCGGTAGCACAGATACGCAGTATTTT
>NA|NA|TRBV21-1|TRBJ1-1
CASSKEGTGTEKTGTEAFF
TGTGCCAGCAGCAAAGAGGGAACCGGGACAGAAAAAACGGGGACTGAAGCTTTCTTT
>TRBD2|NA|TRBV19|TRBJ2-1
CASFGPSGNGRDEQFF
TGTGCCAGCTTTGGGCCTAGCGGGAACGGCCGGGATGAGCAGTTCTTC
>NA|NA|TRBV19|TRBJ2-1
CASTQEGGRINEQFF
TGTGCCAGTACCCAAGAGGGGGGGCGTATCAATGAGCAGTTCTTC
>NA|once|TRBV2|TRBJ1-5
CASSAQGQYSNQPQHF
TGTGCCAGCAGTGCACAGGGCCAGTATAGCAATCAGCCCCAGCATTTT
>NA|few|TRBV10-1|TRBJ2-3
CASSAGPTDTQYF
TGCGCCAGCAGTGCAGGCCCCACAGATACGCAGTATTTT
>TRBD2|NA|TRBV5-6|TRBJ2-3
CASSSTSASSTDTQYF
TGTGCCAGCAGCTCTACTAGCGCCTCTAGCACAGATACGCAGTATTTT
>NA|NA|TRBV6-5|TRBJ1-3
CASSYSGGGIGNTIYF
TGTGCCAGCAGTTACTCGGGAGGGGGGATAGGAAACACCATATATTTT
>TRBD2|few|TRBV29-1|TRBJ2-1
CSVEEVAGGPPQFF
TGCAGCGTTGAAGAAGTAGCGGGGGGGCCTCCGCAGTTCTTC
>TRBD1|NA|TRBV25-1|TRBJ1-1
CASSPRDRGHVTEAFF
TGTGCCAGCAGCCCCCGGGACAGGGGGCACGTCACTGAAGCTTTCTTT
>TRBD1|NA|TRBV12-5|TRBJ1-1
CASGLLTGAEAFF
TGTGCTAGTGGTTTGCTCACAGGGGCTGAAGCTTTCTTT
>NA|once|TRBV12-2|TRBJ2-5
CASRLPRKGETQYF
TGTGCAAGTCGCCTTCCTAGAAAGGGCGAGACCCAGTACTTC
>NA|once|TRBV20-1|TRBJ2-1
CSVKDLQFF
TGCAGTGTCAAGGACTTACAGTTCTTC
>NA|NA|TRBV6-4|TRBJ1-2
CASSPTRVGGYTF
TGTGCCAGCAGCCCGACGAGGGTCGGTGGCTACACCTTC
>NA|NA|TRBV7-9|TRBJ1-2
CASSLGEGRNYGYTF
TGTGCCAGCAGCTTAGGTGAGGGGCGCAACTATGGCTACACCTTC
>NA|NA|TRBV5-1|TRBJ1-1
CASGPREGGNTEAFF
TGCGCCAGCGGGCCCAGGGAAGGCGGGAACACTGAAGCTTTCTTT
>NA|NA|TRBV6-4|TRBJ2-7
CASSDSYRHSYEQYF
TGTGCCAGCAGCGACAGCTACAGGCACTCCTACGAGCAGTACTTC
>NA|NA|TRBV12-3/TRBV12-4|TRBJ2-7
CASSKDTSYEQYF
TGTGCCAGCAGTAAAGACACGTCCTACGAGCAGTACTTC
>NA|NA|TRBV7-9|TRBJ1-5
CASSSYRGPNQPQHF
TGTGCCAGCAGCTCGTATAGGGGACCCAATCAGCCCCAGCATTTT